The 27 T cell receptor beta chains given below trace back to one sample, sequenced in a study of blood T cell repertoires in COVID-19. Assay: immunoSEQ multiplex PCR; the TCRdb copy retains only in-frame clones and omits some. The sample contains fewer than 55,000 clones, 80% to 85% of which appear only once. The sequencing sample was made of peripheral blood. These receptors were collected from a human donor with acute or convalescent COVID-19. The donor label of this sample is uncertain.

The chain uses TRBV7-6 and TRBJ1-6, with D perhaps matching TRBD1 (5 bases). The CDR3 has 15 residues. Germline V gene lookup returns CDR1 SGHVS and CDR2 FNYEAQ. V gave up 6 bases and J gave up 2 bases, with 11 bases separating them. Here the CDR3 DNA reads TGTGCCAGCAGTTCCGACAGCGCCTATAATTCACCCCTCCACTTT. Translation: CASSSDSAYNSPLHF.

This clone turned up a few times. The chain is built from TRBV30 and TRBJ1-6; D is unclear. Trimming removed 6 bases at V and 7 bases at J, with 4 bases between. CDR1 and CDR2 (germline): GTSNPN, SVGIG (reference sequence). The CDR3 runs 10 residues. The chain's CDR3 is CACLNSPLHF. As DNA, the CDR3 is TGTGCCTGCCTGAATTCACCCCTCCACTTT.

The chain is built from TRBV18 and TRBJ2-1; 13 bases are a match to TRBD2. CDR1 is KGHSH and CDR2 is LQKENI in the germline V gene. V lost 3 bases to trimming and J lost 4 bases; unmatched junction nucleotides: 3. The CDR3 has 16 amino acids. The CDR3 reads CASSPPGLAGYNEQFF. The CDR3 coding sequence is TGTGCCAGCTCACCTCCGGGACTAGCGGGGTACAATGAGCAGTTCTTC.

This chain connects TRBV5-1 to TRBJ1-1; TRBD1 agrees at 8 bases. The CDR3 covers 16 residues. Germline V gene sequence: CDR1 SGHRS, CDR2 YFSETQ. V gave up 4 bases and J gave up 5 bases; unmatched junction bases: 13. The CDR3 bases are TGCGCCAGCAGCCCTCGGACAGGGCGGGAAGGGACTGAAGCTTTCTTT. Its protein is CASSPRTGREGTEAFF.

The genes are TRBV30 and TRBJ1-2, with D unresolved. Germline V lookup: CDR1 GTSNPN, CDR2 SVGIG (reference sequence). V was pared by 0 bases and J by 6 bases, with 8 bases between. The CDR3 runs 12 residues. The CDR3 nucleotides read TGTGCCTGGAGTGTGTACGGGGATGGCTACACCTTC. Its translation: CAWSVYGDGYTF.

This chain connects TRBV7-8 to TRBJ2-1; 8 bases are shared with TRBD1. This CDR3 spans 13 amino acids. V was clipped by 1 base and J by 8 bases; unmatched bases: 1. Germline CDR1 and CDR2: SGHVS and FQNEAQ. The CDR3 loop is CASSLGRGHEQFF. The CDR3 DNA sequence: TGTGCCAGCAGCTTAGGCAGGGGGCATGAGCAGTTCTTC.

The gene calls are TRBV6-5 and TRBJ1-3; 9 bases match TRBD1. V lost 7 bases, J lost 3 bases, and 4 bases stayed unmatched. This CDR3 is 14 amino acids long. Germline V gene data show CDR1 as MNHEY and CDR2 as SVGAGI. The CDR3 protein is CASKTGGSGNTIYF. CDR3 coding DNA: TGTGCCAGCAAAACAGGGGGCAGTGGAAACACCATATATTTT.

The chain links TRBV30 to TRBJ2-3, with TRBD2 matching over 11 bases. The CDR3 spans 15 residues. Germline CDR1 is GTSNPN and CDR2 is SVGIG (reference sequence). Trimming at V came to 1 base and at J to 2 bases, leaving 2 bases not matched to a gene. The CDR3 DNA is TGTGCCTGGAGTGGACTAGCGGGACTCACAGATACGCAGTATTTT. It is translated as CAWSGLAGLTDTQYF.

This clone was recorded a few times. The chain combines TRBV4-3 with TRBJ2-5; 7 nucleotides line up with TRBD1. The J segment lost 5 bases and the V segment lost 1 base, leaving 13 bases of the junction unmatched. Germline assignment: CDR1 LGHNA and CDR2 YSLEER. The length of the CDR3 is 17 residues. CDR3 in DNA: TGCGCCAGCAGCCAAGGACAGGGTAGGGGGATTTGGGAGACCCAGTACTTC. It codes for CASSQGQGRGIWETQYF.

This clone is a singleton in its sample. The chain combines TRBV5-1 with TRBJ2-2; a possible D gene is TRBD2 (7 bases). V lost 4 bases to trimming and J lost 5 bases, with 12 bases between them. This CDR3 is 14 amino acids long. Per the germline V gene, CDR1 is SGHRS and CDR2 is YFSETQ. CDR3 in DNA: TGCGCCAGCAGCAACAGGGAGGGGACCGGGGAGCTGTTTTTT. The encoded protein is CASSNREGTGELFF.

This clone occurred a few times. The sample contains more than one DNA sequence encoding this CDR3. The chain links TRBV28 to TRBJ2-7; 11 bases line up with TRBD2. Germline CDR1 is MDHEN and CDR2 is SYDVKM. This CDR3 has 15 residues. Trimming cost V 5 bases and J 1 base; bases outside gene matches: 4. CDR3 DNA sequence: TGTGCCAGCAGTAAACTAGCGGGGGATTCCTACGAGCAGTACTTC. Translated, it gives CASSKLAGDSYEQYF.

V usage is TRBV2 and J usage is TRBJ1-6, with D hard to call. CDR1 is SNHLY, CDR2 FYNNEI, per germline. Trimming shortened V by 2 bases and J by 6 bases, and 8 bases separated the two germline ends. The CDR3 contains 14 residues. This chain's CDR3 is CASSEPGTNSPLHF. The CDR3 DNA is TGTGCCAGCAGTGAACCGGGAACTAATTCACCCCTCCACTTT.

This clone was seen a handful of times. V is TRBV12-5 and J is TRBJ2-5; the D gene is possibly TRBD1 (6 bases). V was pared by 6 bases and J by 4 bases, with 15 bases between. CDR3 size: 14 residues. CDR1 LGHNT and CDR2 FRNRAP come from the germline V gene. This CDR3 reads CASGQTGRRETQYF. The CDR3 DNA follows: TGTGCTAGTGGACAAACAGGGCGGCGAGAGACCCAGTACTTC.

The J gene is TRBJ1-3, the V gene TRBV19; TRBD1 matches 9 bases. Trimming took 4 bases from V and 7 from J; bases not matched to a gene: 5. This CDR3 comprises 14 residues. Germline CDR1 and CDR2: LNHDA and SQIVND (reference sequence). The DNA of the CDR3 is TGTGCCAGTAGTACGGGACAGGGTAGGAACACCATATATTTT. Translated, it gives CASSTGQGRNTIYF.

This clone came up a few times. In nucleotides, the CDR3 is TGTGCCAGCAGTTCCCCACAGGGGGGCACAGATACGCAGTATTTT. Translation gives CASSSPQGGTDTQYF. V gene TRBV6-5 combines with J gene TRBJ2-3; TRBD1 matches at 8 bases. Germline V gives CDR1 MNHEY, CDR2 SVGAGI. V was pared by 4 bases and J by 1 base, with 4 bases of the junction left unmatched. This CDR3 is 15 amino acids long.

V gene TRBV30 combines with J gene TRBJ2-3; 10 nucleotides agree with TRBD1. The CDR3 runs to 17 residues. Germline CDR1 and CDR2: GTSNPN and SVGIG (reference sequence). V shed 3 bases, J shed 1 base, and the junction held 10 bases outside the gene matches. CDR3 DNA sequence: TGTGCCTGGAGGTCGGGTAAAGGGACAGGGGGCACAGATACGCAGTATTTT. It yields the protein CAWRSGKGTGGTDTQYF.

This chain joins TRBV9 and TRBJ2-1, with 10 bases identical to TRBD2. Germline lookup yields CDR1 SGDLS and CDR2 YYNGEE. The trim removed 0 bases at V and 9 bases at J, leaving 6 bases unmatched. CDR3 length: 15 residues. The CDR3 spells CASSVAAGGHVEQFF. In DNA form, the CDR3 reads TGTGCCAGCAGCGTAGCAGCGGGGGGGCACGTTGAGCAGTTCTTC.

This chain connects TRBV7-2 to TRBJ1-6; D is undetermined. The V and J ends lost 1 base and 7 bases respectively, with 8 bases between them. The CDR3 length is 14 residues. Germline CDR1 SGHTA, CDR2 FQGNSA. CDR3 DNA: TGTGCCAGCAGCTTAGAGTGGGCGAATTCACCCCTCCACTTT. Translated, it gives CASSLEWANSPLHF.

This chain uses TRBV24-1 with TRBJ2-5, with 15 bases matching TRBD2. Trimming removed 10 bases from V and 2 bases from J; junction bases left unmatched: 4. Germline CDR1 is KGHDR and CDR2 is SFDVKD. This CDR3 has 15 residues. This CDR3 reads CATGGLAGGQETQYF. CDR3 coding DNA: TGTGCCACGGGGGGACTAGCGGGAGGACAAGAGACCCAGTACTTC.

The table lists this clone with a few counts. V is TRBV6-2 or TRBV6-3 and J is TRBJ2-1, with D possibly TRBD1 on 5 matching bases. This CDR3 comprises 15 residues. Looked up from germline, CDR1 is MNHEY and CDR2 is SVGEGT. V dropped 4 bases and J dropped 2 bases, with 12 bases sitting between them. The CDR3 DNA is TGTGCCAGCAGTTTCGACAGTTCCCCCTACAATGAGCAGTTCTTC. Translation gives CASSFDSSPYNEQFF.

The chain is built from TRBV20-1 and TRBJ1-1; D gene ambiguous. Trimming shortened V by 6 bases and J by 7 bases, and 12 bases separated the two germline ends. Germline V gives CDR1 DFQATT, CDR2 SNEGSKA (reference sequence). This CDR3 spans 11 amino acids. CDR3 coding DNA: TGCAGTGCCAACTCCGGGGTTGAAGCTTTCTTT. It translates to CSANSGVEAFF.

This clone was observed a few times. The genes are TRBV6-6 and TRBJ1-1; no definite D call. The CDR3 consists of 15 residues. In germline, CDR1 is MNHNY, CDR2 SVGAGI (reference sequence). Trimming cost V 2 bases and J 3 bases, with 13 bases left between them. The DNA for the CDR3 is TGTGCCAGCAGTTACAAACTGTCGTCGGACACTGAAGCTTTCTTT. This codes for CASSYKLSSDTEAFF.

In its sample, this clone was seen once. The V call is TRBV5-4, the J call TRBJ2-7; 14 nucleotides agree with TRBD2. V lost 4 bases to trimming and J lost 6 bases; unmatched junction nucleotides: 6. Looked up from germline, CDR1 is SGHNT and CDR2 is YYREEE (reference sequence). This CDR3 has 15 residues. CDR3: CASSRGLAGELEQYF. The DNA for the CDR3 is TGTGCCAGCAGCCGGGGACTAGCGGGAGAACTCGAGCAGTACTTC.

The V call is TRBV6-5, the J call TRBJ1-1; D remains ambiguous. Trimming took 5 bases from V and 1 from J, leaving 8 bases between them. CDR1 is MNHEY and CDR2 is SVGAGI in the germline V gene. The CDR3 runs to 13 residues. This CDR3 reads CASSRNKNTEAFF. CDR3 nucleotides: TGTGCCAGCAGTCGAAACAAGAACACTGAAGCTTTCTTT.

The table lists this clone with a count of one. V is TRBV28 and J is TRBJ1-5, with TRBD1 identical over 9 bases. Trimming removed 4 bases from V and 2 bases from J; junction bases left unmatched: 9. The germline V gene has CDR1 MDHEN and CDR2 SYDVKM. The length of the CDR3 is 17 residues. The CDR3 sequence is CASSYGTGSLGNQPQHF. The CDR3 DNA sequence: TGTGCCAGCAGTTATGGGACAGGGAGTCTGGGCAATCAGCCCCAGCATTTT.

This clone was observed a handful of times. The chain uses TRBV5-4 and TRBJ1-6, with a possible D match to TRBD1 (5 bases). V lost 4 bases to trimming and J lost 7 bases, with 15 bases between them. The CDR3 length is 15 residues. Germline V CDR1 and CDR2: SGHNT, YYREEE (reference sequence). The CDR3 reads CASSLRQGSNSPLHF. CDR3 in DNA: TGTGCCAGCAGCCTCCGGCAGGGATCGAATTCACCCCTCCACTTT.

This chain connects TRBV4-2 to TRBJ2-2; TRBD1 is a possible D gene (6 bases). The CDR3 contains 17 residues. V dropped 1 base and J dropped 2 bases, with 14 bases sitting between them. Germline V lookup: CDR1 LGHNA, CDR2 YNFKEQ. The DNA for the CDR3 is TGTGCCAGCAGCCAAGTTCCTGGACAGCTAAACACCGGGGAGCTGTTTTTT. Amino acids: CASSQVPGQLNTGELFF.